One T cell receptor beta chain is described in this entry. The data are from a study of blood T cell repertoires in COVID-19. Seattle participants joined during active infection and were tracked over time. The CDR3 is 12 residues long. CDR1 is MDHEN and CDR2 is SYDVKM in the germline V gene. Trimming stripped 2 bases from V and 6 bases from J, with 7 bases between. The authors' processing: From reference gene primer amplification, estimates of nucleated cell counts were derived. The assay was immunoSEQ multiplex PCR, and TCRdb's table has in-frame clones only and misses some. V and J calls and clone size come straight from that table; D and trimming were deduced from the DNA. The table records more than 300,000 clones, around 90% of them present only once.

This receptor was obtained from a woman between 40 and 55 years old with COVID-19, enrolled during active disease. Sequencing input: peripheral blood. The chain links TRBV28 to TRBJ1-1; tentatively, D is TRBD1 (5 bases). CDR3 loop: CASSLVTAEAFF. The CDR3 DNA reads as TGTGCCAGCAGTTTAGTGACAGCTGAAGCTTTCTTT. The variable domain in full, with the rest retrieved from reference TRBV28 and TRBJ1-1, is DVKVTQSSRYLVKRTGEKVFLECVQDMDHENMFWYRQDPGLGLRLIYFSYDVKMKEKGDIPEGYSVSREKKERFSLILESASTNQTSMYLCASSLVTAEAFFGQGTRLTVV.